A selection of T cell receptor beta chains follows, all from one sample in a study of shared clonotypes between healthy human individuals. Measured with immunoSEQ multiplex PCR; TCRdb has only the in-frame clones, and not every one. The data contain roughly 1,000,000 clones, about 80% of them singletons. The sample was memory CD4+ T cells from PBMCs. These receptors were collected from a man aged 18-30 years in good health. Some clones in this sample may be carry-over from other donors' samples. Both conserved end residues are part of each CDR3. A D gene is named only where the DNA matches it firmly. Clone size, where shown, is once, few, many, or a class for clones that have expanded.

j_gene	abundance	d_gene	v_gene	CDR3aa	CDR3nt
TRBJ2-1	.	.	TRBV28	CASNWAGRYNEQFF	TGTGCCAGCAACTGGGCGGGAAGATACAATGAGCAGTTCTTC
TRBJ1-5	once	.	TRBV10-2	CASSDKQASNQPQHF	TGCGCCAGCAGTGATAAACAGGCCAGCAATCAGCCCCAGCATTTT
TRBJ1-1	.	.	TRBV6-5	CASSYSTRPGTEAFF	TGTGCCAGCAGTTACTCGACGCGGCCGGGCACTGAAGCTTTCTTT
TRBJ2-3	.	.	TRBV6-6	CASSYSPSNTDTQYF	TGTGCCAGCAGTTACTCCCCAAGTAACACAGATACGCAGTATTTT
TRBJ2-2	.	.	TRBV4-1	CASSYGPGNTGELFF	TGCGCCAGCAGCTACGGGCCTGGTAACACCGGGGAGCTGTTTTTT
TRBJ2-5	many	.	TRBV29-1	CSVAATGSLETQYF	TGCAGCGTCGCCGCCACAGGGTCATTGGAGACCCAGTACTTC
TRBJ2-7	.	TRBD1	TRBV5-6	CASSLKGQGREQYF	TGTGCCAGCAGTCTTAAGGGACAGGGAAGGGAGCAGTACTTC
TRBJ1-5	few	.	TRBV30	CAWSAQGPQPQHF	TGTGCCTGGAGTGCACAGGGCCCTCAGCCCCAGCATTTT
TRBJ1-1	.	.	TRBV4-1	CASSQVFARENTEAFF	TGCGCCAGCAGCCAAGTGTTTGCCAGGGAGAACACTGAAGCTTTCTTT
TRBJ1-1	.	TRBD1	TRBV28	CASRSGTVNTEAFF	TGTGCCAGCCGATCGGGGACAGTCAACACTGAAGCTTTCTTT
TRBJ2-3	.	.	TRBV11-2	CASRPGVRGPPDTQYF	TGTGCCAGCAGGCCTGGGGTGCGGGGACCCCCAGATACGCAGTATTTT
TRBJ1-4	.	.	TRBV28	CASGDGELFF	TGTGCCAGCGGGGATGGGGAACTGTTTTTT
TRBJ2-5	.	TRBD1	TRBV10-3	CAISRTGGEDETQYF	TGTGCCATCAGTAGGACAGGGGGTGAGGACGAGACCCAGTACTTC
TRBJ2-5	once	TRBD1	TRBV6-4	CASSNRGLETQYF	TGTGCCAGCAGCAACAGGGGGCTGGAGACCCAGTACTTC
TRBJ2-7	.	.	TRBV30	CAWSVTVGKGEQYF	TGTGCCTGGAGCGTCACCGTGGGGAAGGGCGAGCAGTACTTC